The 20 T cell receptor beta chains listed next were all sequenced from one sample in a study of cytomegalovirus exposure and HLA in healthy donors. With 60 Vbeta and 13 Jbeta primers, the PCR was carried out. TCRdb's copy holds only in-frame clones and misses some; the assay was immunoSEQ multiplex PCR. The sample records about 120,000 clones, nearly 80% being singletons. Specimen: PBMCs. These TCRs come from a woman aged 40 to 50 in good health and CMV-seronegative.

This clone was seen more than once but under ten times. The chain carries TRBV5-6 and TRBJ2-3, with 8 bases aligning to TRBD2. The CDR3 has 18 amino acids. V lost 4 bases to trimming and J lost 1 base; unmatched junction nucleotides: 14. Germline loops: CDR1 SGHDT, CDR2 YYEEEE. This CDR3 reads CASSLIGLAGAGTDTQYF. CDR3 bases: TGTGCCAGCAGCCTTATTGGGCTAGCGGGTGCAGGCACAGATACGCAGTATTTT.

The rearrangement joins TRBV9 to TRBJ2-7, with 9 bases aligning to TRBD1. Trimming took 5 bases from V and 3 from J; bases not matched to a gene: 9. Looked up from germline, CDR1 is SGDLS and CDR2 is YYNGEE. The CDR3 contains 15 residues. CDR3 bases: TGTGCCAGCAGTCCCGGGACAGGGCCCTTCTACGAGCAGTACTTC. Its protein product is CASSPGTGPFYEQYF.

The chain links TRBV7-9 to TRBJ1-3, with no clear D. Germline lookup yields CDR1 SEHNR and CDR2 FQNEAQ (reference sequence). Trimming left V 5 bases short and J 0 bases short, with 11 bases between. The CDR3 loop spans 15 amino acids. This CDR3 reads CASSHTRDSGNTIYF. The CDR3, as DNA: TGTGCCAGCAGCCATACGCGGGACTCTGGAAACACCATATATTTT.

This chain connects TRBV7-2 to TRBJ1-2, with D possibly being TRBD1 (6 bases). V lost 4 bases, J lost 2 bases, and 14 bases lay in between. The CDR3 is made up of 15 amino acids. The germline gives CDR1 SGHTA, CDR2 FQGNSA. CDR3 sequence: CASSWSGQRNYGYTF. The DNA of the CDR3 is TGTGCCAGCAGCTGGTCAGGACAGCGAAACTATGGCTACACCTTC.

The chain carries TRBV6-1 and TRBJ2-6, with D possibly matching TRBD2 (7 bases). The CDR3 is 16 amino acids. V was trimmed by 3 bases and J by 0 bases, leaving 9 bases between them. The V gene's germline CDR1 is MNHNS and CDR2 SASEGT. The CDR3 DNA reads TGTGCCAGCAGTGAGCGGGGGCTCTCTGGGGCCAACGTCCTGACTTTC. This encodes CASSERGLSGANVLTF.

The chain combines TRBV19 with TRBJ1-5; 7 bases align to TRBD1. J was trimmed by 9 bases and V by 7 bases; bases with no gene match: 12. CDR1 LNHDA and CDR2 SQIVND come from the germline V gene (reference sequence). The CDR3 is 14 amino acids. This chain's CDR3 is CASTQGQPQGPQHF. CDR3 coding DNA: TGTGCCAGTACCCAGGGACAGCCGCAAGGGCCCCAGCATTTT.

The gene calls are TRBV2 and TRBJ2-5; 7 nucleotides agree with TRBD2. In germline, CDR1 is SNHLY, CDR2 FYNNEI. Trimming cost V 3 bases and J 2 bases; bases outside gene matches: 6. CDR3 length equals 15 residues. The CDR3 coding sequence is TGTGCCAGCAGTGAGCCCTCAGCGGGACAAGAGACCCAGTACTTC. It encodes CASSEPSAGQETQYF.

J is TRBJ1-1 and V is TRBV28, with TRBD1 identical over 7 bases. The CDR3 length is 13 residues. After removal of 6 bases from V and 4 bases from J, the junction contained 5 bases not matched to a gene. CDR1 MDHEN and CDR2 SYDVKM come from the germline V gene. CDR3 DNA: TGTGCCAGCAGCCTGGCAGGGGGCACTGAAGCTTTCTTT. It yields the protein CASSLAGGTEAFF.

This chain uses TRBV10-3 with TRBJ2-5; weak D call: TRBD2 (5 bases). Trimming removed 2 bases from V and 2 bases from J, with 15 bases in between. Germline CDR1 ENHRY, CDR2 SYGVKD. This CDR3 has 16 residues. The CDR3 coding sequence is TGTGCCATCAGTGAGCCGACCCGGGAACCTCAAGAGACCCAGTACTTC. It is translated as CAISEPTREPQETQYF.

V is TRBV7-2 and J is TRBJ1-1; 7 nucleotides agree with TRBD1. Germline CDR1 is SGHTA and CDR2 is FQGNSA. Germline trimming cut 1 base from V and 10 bases from J; bases unmatched to any gene: 9. This CDR3 is built from 14 residues. Here the CDR3 reads CASSLERGRGIAFF. Here the CDR3 DNA reads TGTGCCAGCAGCTTAGAAAGGGGGCGCGGAATAGCTTTCTTT.

The chain links TRBV4-3 to TRBJ2-7; TRBD1 matches at 7 bases. The CDR3 has 15 residues. The V gene's germline CDR1 is LGHNA and CDR2 YSLEER. Germline trimming cut 5 bases from V and 3 bases from J; bases unmatched to any gene: 10. CDR3 in DNA: TGCGCCAGCAGCGCCAGGGACAGCCTGATCTACGAGCAGTACTTC. Translated: CASSARDSLIYEQYF.

The chain uses TRBV19 and TRBJ2-7, with 8 bases lining up with TRBD1. CDR1 and CDR2 (germline): LNHDA, SQIVND (reference sequence). This CDR3 is 14 amino acids long. The ends lost 3 bases at V and 2 bases at J; junction bases unmatched: 3. The CDR3 protein is CASSIDRGPYEQYF. DNA of the CDR3: TGTGCCAGTAGTATCGACAGGGGACCCTACGAGCAGTACTTC.

Comments on this clone: One end of the junction fails to match germline, which may point to a read error. The chain carries TRBV19 and TRBJ1-1; no clear D gene. The CDR3 has 15 amino acids. The germline V gene encodes CDR1 LNHDA and CDR2 SQIVND (reference sequence). The CDR3 reads CAGSIARRRVTEAFF. The CDR3, as DNA: TGTGCCGGTAGTATAGCTAGGAGACGCGTCACTGAAGCTTTCTTT.

Here the CDR3 reads CASSSGLVNEQFF. The CDR3 DNA reads TGTGCCAGCAGCTCGGGACTAGTTAATGAGCAGTTCTTC. J is TRBJ2-1 and V is TRBV7-2, with 8 bases lining up with TRBD2. Germline lookup yields CDR1 SGHTA and CDR2 FQGNSA. The CDR3 is 13 amino acids. V lost 4 bases and J lost 7; bases outside the gene matches: 3.

The chain uses TRBV28 and TRBJ2-7; D call uncertain. CDR1 is MDHEN, CDR2 SYDVKM, per germline. The CDR3 consists of 13 residues. Deletions cut 2 bases from V and 9 bases from J, with 14 bases between. The CDR3 coding sequence is TGTGCCAGCAGTTTACCCCCCACCGCCGGGCAGTACTTC. Residues: CASSLPPTAGQYF.

This chain uses TRBV11-3 with TRBJ2-2; TRBD2 is a possible D gene (6 bases). Between the trimmed V and J ends, which lost 0 bases and 6 bases, there was a span of 11 bases. The CDR3 sequence is 15 residues long. Germline V gene sequence: CDR1 SGHNT, CDR2 YENEEA. For the CDR3, the DNA is TGTGCCAGCAGCTTAGAGACGGGAGTAGCCGGGGAGCTGTTTTTT. It translates to CASSLETGVAGELFF.

This clone was observed a handful of times. V gene TRBV5-6 combines with J gene TRBJ2-7; 8 bases are shared with TRBD1. Germline V gives CDR1 SGHDT, CDR2 YYEEEE. This CDR3 is built from 15 residues. Germline trimming cut 4 bases from V and 4 bases from J; bases unmatched to any gene: 10. The CDR3, as DNA: TGTGCCAGCAGCCAAACCGGGACAGGACAGTACGAGCAGTACTTC. This gives the protein CASSQTGTGQYEQYF.

In its sample, this clone was seen once. The CDR3 DNA sequence: TGTGCCAGCAGACGGAGCGGGAGTGGGGAGCTGTTTTTT. It encodes CASRRSGSGELFF. The rearrangement joins TRBV27 to TRBJ2-2; 8 bases match TRBD2. Germline CDR1 and CDR2: MNHEY and SMNVEV (reference sequence). The V segment lost 6 bases and the J segment 8 bases; nucleotides outside the gene matches: 5. The CDR3 has 13 amino acids.

The genes are TRBV11-2 and TRBJ2-5; D possibly corresponds to TRBD1 (6 bases). V shed 1 base and J shed 2 bases, with 11 bases lying between them. The CDR3 loop spans 15 amino acids. CDR1 is SGHAT and CDR2 is FQNNGV in the germline V gene. CDR3 sequence: CASSLGGHFQETQYF. As DNA, the CDR3 is TGTGCCAGCAGCTTAGGGGGACACTTTCAAGAGACCCAGTACTTC. Looking up the rest from reference TRBV11-2 and TRBJ2-5 gives the full variable domain: EAGVAQSPRYKIIEKRQSVAFWCNPISGHATLYWYQQILGQGPKLLIQFQNNGVVDDSQLPKDRFSAERLKGVDSTLKIQPAKLEDSAVYLCASSLGGHFQETQYFGPGTRLLVL.

The chain couples TRBV6-1 to TRBJ1-3, with D uncertain. The CDR3 length is 15 residues. Per germline, CDR1 MNHNS and CDR2 SASEGT. V lost 3 bases to trimming and J lost 0 bases, with 9 bases between them. Written as DNA, the CDR3 is TGTGCCAGCAGTGACCTGAGTGACTCTGGAAACACCATATATTTT. It codes for CASSDLSDSGNTIYF.